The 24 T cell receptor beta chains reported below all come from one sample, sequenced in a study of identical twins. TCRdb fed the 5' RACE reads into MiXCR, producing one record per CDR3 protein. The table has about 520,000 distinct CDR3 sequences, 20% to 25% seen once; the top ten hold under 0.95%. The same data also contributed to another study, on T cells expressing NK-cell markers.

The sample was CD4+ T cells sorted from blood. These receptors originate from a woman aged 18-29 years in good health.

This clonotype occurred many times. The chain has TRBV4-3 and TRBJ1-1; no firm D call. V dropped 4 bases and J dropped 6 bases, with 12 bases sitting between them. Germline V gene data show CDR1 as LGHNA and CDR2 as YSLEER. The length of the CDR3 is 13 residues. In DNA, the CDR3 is TGCGCCAGCAGCCTCACCAAAGAGTCTGAAGCTTTCTTT. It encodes CASSLTKESEAFF.

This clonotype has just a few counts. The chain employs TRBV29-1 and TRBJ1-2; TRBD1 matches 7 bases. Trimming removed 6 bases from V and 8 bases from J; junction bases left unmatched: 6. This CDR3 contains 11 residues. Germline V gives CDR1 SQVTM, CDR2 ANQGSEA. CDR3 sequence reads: CSVGQDGGYTF. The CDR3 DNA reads TGCAGCGTCGGACAGGATGGAGGCTACACCTTC.

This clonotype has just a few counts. The CDR3 is CASSLGRTGGNEQFF. In DNA form, the CDR3 reads TGTGCCAGCAGCTTAGGACGGACAGGGGGGAATGAGCAGTTCTTC. This chain links TRBV7-9 with TRBJ2-1; 10 bases match TRBD1. The CDR3 has 15 amino acids. The J segment lost 7 bases and the V segment lost 1 base, leaving 4 bases of the junction unmatched. Germline V gene lookup returns CDR1 SEHNR and CDR2 FQNEAQ (reference sequence).

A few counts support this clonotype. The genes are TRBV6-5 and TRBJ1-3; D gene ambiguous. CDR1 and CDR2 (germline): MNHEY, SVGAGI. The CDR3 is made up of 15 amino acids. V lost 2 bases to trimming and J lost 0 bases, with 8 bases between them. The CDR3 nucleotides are TGTGCCAGCAGTTACACCACAGCCTCTGGAAACACCATATATTTT. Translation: CASSYTTASGNTIYF.

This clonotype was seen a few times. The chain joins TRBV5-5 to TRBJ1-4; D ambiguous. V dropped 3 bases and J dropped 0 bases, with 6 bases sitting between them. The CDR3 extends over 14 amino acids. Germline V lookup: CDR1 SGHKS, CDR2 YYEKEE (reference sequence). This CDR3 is CASSSAATNEKLFF. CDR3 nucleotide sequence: TGTGCCAGCAGCTCCGCAGCAACTAATGAAAAACTGTTTTTT. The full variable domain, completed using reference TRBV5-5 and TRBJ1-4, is DAGVTQSPTHLIKTRGQQVTLRCSPISGHKSVSWYQQVLGQGPQFIFQYYEKEERGRGNFPDRFSARQFPNYSSELNVNALLLGDSALYLCASSSAATNEKLFFGSGTQLSVL.

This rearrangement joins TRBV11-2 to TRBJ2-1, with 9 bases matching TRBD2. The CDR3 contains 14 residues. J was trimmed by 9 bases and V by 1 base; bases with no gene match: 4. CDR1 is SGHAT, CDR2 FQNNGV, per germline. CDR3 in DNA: TGTGCCAGCAGCTTAGGCGGGGGGGCCGCTGAGCAGTTCTTC. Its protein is CASSLGGGAAEQFF.

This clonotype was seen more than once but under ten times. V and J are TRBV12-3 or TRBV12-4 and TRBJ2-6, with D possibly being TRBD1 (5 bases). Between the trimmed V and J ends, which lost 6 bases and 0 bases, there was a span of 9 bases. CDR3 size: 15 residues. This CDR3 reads CASRFTGSGANVLTF. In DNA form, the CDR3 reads TGTGCCAGCAGATTCACAGGCTCTGGGGCCAACGTCCTGACTTTC.

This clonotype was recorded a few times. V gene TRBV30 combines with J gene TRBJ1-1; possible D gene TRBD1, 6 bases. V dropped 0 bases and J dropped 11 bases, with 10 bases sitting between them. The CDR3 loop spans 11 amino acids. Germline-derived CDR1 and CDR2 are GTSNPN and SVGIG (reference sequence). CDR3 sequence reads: CAWSVGGSAFF. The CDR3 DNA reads TGTGCCTGGAGTGTAGGGGGTTCCGCTTTCTTT.

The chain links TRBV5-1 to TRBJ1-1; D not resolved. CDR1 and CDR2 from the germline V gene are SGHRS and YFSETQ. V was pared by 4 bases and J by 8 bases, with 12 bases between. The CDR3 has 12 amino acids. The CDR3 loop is CASSPEAGEAFF. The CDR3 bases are TGCGCCAGCAGCCCTGAAGCTGGGGAAGCTTTCTTT.

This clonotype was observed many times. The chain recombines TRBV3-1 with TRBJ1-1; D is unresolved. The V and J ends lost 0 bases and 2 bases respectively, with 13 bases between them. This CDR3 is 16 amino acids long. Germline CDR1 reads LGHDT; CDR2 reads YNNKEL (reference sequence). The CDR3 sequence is CASSQDPRAHNTEAFF. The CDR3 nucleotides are TGTGCCAGCAGCCAAGATCCCCGGGCCCATAACACTGAAGCTTTCTTT.

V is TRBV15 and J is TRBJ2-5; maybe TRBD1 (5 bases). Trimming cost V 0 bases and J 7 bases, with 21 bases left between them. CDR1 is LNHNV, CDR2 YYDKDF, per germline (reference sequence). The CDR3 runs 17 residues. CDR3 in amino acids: CATSRDPQGRSSGTQYF. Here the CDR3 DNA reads TGTGCCACCAGCAGAGATCCCCAGGGAAGGAGTAGTGGGACCCAGTACTTC.

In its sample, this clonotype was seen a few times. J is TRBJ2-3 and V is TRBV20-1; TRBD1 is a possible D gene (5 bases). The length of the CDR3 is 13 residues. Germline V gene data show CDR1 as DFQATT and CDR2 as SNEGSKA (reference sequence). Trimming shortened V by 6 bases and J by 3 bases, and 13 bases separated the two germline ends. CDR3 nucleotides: TGCAGTGCAGCCTTCCCAGGGACAGATACGCAGTATTTT. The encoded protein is CSAAFPGTDTQYF.

CDR3 in amino acids: CASTLGGLGLIDEQFF. DNA for the CDR3: TGTGCCAGCACCCTAGGGGGACTTGGACTTATCGATGAGCAGTTCTTC. This sequence joins TRBV12-3 or TRBV12-4 and TRBJ2-1, with D perhaps matching TRBD1 or TRBD2 (6 bases each). The V and J ends lost 7 bases and 8 bases respectively, with 24 bases between them. The CDR3 is 16 amino acids.

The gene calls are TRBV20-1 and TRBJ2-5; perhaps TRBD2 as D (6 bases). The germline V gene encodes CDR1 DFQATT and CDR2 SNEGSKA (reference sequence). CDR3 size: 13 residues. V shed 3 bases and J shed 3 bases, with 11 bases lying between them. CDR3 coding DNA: TGCAGTGCTAGGGGGGACTTGAAAGAGACCCAGTACTTC. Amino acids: CSARGDLKETQYF.

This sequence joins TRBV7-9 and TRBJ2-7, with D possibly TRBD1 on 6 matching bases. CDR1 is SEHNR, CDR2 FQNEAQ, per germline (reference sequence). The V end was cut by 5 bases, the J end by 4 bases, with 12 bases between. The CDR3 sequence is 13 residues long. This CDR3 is CASSGQPPYEQYF. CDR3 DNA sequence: TGTGCCAGCAGCGGACAGCCTCCTTACGAGCAGTACTTC.

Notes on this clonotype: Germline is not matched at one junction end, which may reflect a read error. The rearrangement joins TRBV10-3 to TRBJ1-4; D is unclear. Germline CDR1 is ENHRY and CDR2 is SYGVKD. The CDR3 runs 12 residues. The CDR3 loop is CATSEVGEKLFF. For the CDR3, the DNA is TGTGCCACCAGTGAGGTGGGTGAAAAACTGTTTTTT.

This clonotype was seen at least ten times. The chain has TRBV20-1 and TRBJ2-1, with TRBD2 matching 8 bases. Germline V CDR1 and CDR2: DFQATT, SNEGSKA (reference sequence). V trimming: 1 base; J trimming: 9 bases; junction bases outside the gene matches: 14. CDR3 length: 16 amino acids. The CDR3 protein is CSARVVGTRGSSEQFF. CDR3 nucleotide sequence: TGCAGTGCTAGAGTGGTCGGGACTAGAGGAAGCAGTGAGCAGTTCTTC.

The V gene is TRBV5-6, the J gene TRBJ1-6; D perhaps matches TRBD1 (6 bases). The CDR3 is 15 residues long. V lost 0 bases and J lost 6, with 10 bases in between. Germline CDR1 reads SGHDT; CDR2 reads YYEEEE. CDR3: CASSLEQGLNSPLHF. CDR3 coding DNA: TGTGCCAGCAGCTTGGAGCAGGGGCTTAATTCACCCCTCCACTTT.

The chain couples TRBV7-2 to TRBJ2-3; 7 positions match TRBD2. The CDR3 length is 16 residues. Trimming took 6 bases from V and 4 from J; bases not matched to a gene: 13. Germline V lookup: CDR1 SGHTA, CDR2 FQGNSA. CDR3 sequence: CASSYTGLGTADTQYF. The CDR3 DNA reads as TGTGCCAGCAGTTACACTGGACTAGGAACAGCAGATACGCAGTATTTT.

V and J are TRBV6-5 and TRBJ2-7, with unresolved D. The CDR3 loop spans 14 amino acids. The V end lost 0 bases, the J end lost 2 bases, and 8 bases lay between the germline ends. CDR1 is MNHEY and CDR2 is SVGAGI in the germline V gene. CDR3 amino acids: CASSYSSSTYEQYF. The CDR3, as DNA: TGTGCCAGCAGTTACTCGAGCTCGACCTACGAGCAGTACTTC.

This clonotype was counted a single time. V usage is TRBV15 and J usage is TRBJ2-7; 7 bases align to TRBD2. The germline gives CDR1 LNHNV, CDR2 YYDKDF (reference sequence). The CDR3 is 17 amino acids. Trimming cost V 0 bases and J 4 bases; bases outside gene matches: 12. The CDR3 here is CATSRDLGGGRIYEQYF. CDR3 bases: TGTGCCACCAGCAGAGATTTGGGCGGCGGGAGAATTTACGAGCAGTACTTC.

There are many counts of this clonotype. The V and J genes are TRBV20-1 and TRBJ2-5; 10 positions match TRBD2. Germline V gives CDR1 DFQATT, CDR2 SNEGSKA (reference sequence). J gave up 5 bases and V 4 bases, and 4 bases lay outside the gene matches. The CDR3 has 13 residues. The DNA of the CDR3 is TGCAGTGCTACTAGCGGGAGTATGGAGACCCAGTACTTC. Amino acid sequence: CSATSGSMETQYF.

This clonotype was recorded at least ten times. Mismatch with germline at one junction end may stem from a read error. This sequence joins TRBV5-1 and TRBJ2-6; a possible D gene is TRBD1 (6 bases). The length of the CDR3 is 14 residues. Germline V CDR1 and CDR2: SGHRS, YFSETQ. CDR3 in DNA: TGTGCCAGCAGCTTAGGGACAGGGGCCAACGTCCTGACTTTC. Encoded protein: CASSLGTGANVLTF. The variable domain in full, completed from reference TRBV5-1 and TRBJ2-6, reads KAGVTQTPRYLIKTRGQQVTLSCSPISGHRSVSWYQQTPGQGLQFLFEYFSETQRNKGNFPGRFSGRQFSNSRSEMNVSTLELGDSALYLCASSLGTGANVLTFGAGSRLTVL.

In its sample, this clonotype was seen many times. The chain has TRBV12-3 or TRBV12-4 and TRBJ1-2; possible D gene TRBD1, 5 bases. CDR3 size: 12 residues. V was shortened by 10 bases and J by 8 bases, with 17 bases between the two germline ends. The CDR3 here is CATGGNGAGYTF. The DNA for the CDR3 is TGTGCCACCGGAGGGAACGGGGCCGGCTACACCTTC.